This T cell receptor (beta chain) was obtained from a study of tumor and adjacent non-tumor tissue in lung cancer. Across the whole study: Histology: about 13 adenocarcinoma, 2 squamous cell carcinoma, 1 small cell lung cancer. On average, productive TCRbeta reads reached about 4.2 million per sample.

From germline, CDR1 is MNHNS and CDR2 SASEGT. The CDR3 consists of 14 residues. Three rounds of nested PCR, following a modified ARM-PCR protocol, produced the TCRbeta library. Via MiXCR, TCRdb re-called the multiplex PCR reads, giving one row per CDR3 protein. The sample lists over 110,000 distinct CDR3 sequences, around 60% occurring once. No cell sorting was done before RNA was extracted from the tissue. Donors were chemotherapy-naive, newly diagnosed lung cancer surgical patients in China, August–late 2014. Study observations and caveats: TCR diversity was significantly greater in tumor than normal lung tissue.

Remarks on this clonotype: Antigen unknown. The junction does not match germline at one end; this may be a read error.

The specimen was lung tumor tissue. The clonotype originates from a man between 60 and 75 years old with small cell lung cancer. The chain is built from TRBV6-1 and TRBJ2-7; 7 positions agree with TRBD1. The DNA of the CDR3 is TGTGCCAGCAGTCTGACAGGGCGGACCTACGAGCAGTATTTC. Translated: CASSLTGRTYEQYF.